This T cell receptor beta chain was recovered during a study of CD4+ T cells in melanoma. The CDR3 covers 18 residues. Trimming at V came to 4 bases and at J to 4 bases, leaving 17 bases not matched to a gene. Germline V CDR1 and CDR2: MGHRA, YSYEKL. Clones were sequenced by immunoSEQ multiplex PCR, and TCRdb holds only the in-frame ones, with some missing. The repertoire holds 40,000 to 50,000 clones, with roughly nine tenths as singletons. The receptor was isolated from a human donor with melanoma. The chain has TRBV4-1 and TRBJ1-2; 8 nucleotides agree with TRBD1. Specimen: peripheral blood. The DNA for the CDR3 is TGCGCCAGCAGCCCCACCGAACCAGGGGGCGAGTGGGGCTATGGCTACACCTTC. Translating it yields CASSPTEPGGEWGYGYTF.